Presented here are 22 T cell receptor beta chains from one specimen sequenced in a study of shared clonotypes between healthy human individuals. The repertoire was sequenced with immunoSEQ multiplex PCR; TCRdb's copy has only in-frame clones and lacks some. This table holds approximately 2,200,000 clones, more than 85% found once. Naive CD8 cells lacked CD45RO, underwent positive selection for CCR7 and left out terminally differentiated effector memory CD45RA+ cells. Sequenced material: naive CD8+ T cells from PBMCs. The receptors come from a man in his late teens or twenties in good health. Some clones in this sample may be carry-over from other donors' samples.

Here the CDR3 reads CASSRRDRVYEQYF. CDR3 DNA sequence: TGTGCCAGCAGCAGGCGGGACAGGGTTTACGAGCAGTACTTC. V gene TRBV7-2 combines with J gene TRBJ2-7; 9 bases map to TRBD1. CDR1 and CDR2 from the germline V gene are SGHTA and FQGNSA. CDR3 length: 14 amino acids. V dropped 5 bases and J dropped 4; count of bases not matched to a gene: 6.

J is TRBJ2-1 and V is TRBV9, with 9 bases matching TRBD1. The CDR3 runs to 15 residues. The germline V gene has CDR1 SGDLS and CDR2 YYNGEE. V gave up 0 bases and J gave up 8 bases; unmatched junction bases: 6. This CDR3 reads CASSVVGTGSDEQFF. CDR3 DNA sequence: TGTGCCAGCAGCGTAGTGGGGACAGGGTCCGATGAGCAGTTCTTC.

The genes are TRBV19 and TRBJ2-1; 10 positions agree with TRBD2. Trimming at V came to 2 bases and at J to 6 bases, leaving 4 bases not matched to a gene. Germline CDR1 is LNHDA and CDR2 is SQIVND (reference sequence). The CDR3 loop spans 15 amino acids. CDR3 coding DNA: TGTGCCAGTAGTATAAGGAGCGGGAGGGGCAATGAGCAGTTCTTC. The encoded protein is CASSIRSGRGNEQFF.

This rearrangement joins TRBV7-8 to TRBJ2-7; perhaps TRBD1 as D (6 bases). This CDR3 has 14 amino acids. Between the trimmed V and J ends, which lost 5 bases and 5 bases, there was a span of 16 bases. Per the germline V gene, CDR1 is SGHVS and CDR2 is FQNEAQ. The CDR3 sequence: CASSPWDTLDEQYF. CDR3 DNA sequence: TGTGCCAGCAGCCCCTGGGACACGCTGGACGAGCAGTACTTC.

The V and J genes are TRBV6-5 and TRBJ2-7; 12 nucleotides match TRBD2. V lost 2 bases and J lost 4; bases outside the gene matches: 3. This CDR3 has 15 amino acids. The germline V gene encodes CDR1 MNHEY and CDR2 SVGAGI. Here the CDR3 DNA reads TGTGCCAGCAGTTACCGGACTAGCGGGGCGTACGAGCAGTACTTC. Protein sequence: CASSYRTSGAYEQYF.

The CDR3: CSAEKQGGRIFGTDTQYF. CDR3 sequence (DNA): TGCAGCGCAGAAAAGCAGGGCGGTCGAATATTCGGCACAGATACGCAGTATTTT. The chain joins TRBV29-1 to TRBJ2-3, with TRBD1 as a possible D gene (5 bases). The V gene's germline CDR1 is SQVTM and CDR2 ANQGSEA. CDR3 length: 18 residues. Trimming left V 7 bases short and J 1 base short, with 27 bases between.

The V gene is TRBV5-1, the J gene TRBJ2-1; 13 bases fit TRBD2. This CDR3 has 15 residues. V gave up 0 bases and J gave up 9 bases; unmatched junction bases: 3. Germline CDR1 SGHRS, CDR2 YFSETQ. CDR3 DNA: TGCGCCAGCAGCTTGGGACTAGCGGGAGGATCTGAGCAGTTCTTC. It yields the protein CASSLGLAGGSEQFF.

The chain joins TRBV7-9 to TRBJ1-1; D gene uncertain. Germline V CDR1 and CDR2: SEHNR, FQNEAQ (reference sequence). The CDR3 runs to 14 residues. Trimming took 1 base from V and 3 from J, leaving 9 bases between them. The CDR3 bases are TGTGCCAGCAGCTTAGGCCTCGGGTACACTGAAGCTTTCTTT. It specifies CASSLGLGYTEAFF.

The chain carries TRBV29-1 and TRBJ2-3; D remains unclear. The CDR3 runs to 15 residues. Germline V gives CDR1 SQVTM, CDR2 ANQGSEA. V was shortened by 6 bases and J by 4 bases, with 20 bases between the two germline ends. CDR3 residues: CSVENDEHEADTQYF. The CDR3 DNA reads TGCAGCGTCGAAAACGATGAGCACGAAGCAGATACGCAGTATTTT.

The rearrangement uses TRBV27 and TRBJ2-7; TRBD1 matches at 8 bases. The junction had 5 bases not matched to a gene; V was cut back by 5 bases and J by 2 bases. CDR1 and CDR2 from the germline V gene are MNHEY and SMNVEV (reference sequence). CDR3 size: 14 residues. The CDR3 sequence is CASSPWTGTYEQYF. CDR3 DNA: TGTGCCAGCAGTCCGTGGACAGGGACCTACGAGCAGTACTTC.

This rearrangement joins TRBV11-3 to TRBJ2-2; D possibly corresponds to TRBD2 (6 bases). Germline V gene lookup returns CDR1 SGHNT and CDR2 YENEEA. Trimming removed 3 bases from V and 6 bases from J, with 11 bases in between. This CDR3 spans 14 amino acids. CDR3 DNA sequence: TGTGCCAGCAGCTTTTGGGGAGGAGCCGGGGAGCTGTTTTTT. Translation gives CASSFWGGAGELFF.

The rearrangement joins TRBV27 to TRBJ2-1, with 9 bases identical to TRBD2. There are 15 residues in the CDR3. J was trimmed by 4 bases and V by 6 bases; bases with no gene match: 7. CDR1 MNHEY and CDR2 SMNVEV come from the germline V gene (reference sequence). CDR3 sequence: CASRPAGLAYNEQFF. DNA of the CDR3: TGTGCCAGCAGACCAGCGGGACTAGCTTACAATGAGCAGTTCTTC.

This clone was seen many times. V usage is TRBV7-9 and J usage is TRBJ2-4; a weak D match, TRBD2 (5 bases). This CDR3 comprises 19 residues. CDR1 and CDR2 (germline): SEHNR, FQNEAQ (reference sequence). With 6 bases removed from V and 3 bases from J, the gap between germline ends came to 27 bases. The CDR3 region is CASSGLIQSLPTRKNIQYF. The CDR3 nucleotides are TGTGCCAGCAGTGGACTTATTCAAAGCTTGCCCACCCGCAAAAACATTCAGTACTTC.

CDR3 DNA: TGTGCCAGCAGGGATGACTTGTACAATGAGCAGTTCTTC. Protein product: CASRDDLYNEQFF. This chain connects TRBV6-1 to TRBJ2-1, with D unclear. The CDR3 runs to 13 residues. The V gene lost 6 bases and the J gene lost 4 bases, with 10 bases spanning the gap. Germline CDR1 MNHNS, CDR2 SASEGT.

This chain connects TRBV27 to TRBJ2-1; perhaps TRBD2 as D (5 bases). Germline V gene lookup returns CDR1 MNHEY and CDR2 SMNVEV (reference sequence). The CDR3 length is 17 residues. V lost 5 bases, J lost 0 bases, and 17 bases lay in between. CDR3 nucleotides: TGTGCCAGCAGTACCCTGGCCCGGGGAGTCTCCTACAATGAGCAGTTCTTC. Residues: CASSTLARGVSYNEQFF.

CDR3 residues: CASSQGLAAEQYF. The DNA for the CDR3 is TGCGCCAGCAGCCAAGGGCTAGCTGCCGAGCAGTACTTC. The chain couples TRBV4-3 to TRBJ2-7; maybe TRBD2 (5 bases). The length of the CDR3 is 13 residues. Germline V gives CDR1 LGHNA, CDR2 YSLEER. Trimming pared 1 base from V and 6 bases from J, leaving 10 bases between.

Only one count was recorded for this clone. The CDR3 loop is CASSPPQWVAGENNEQFF. The DNA of the CDR3 is TGTGCCAGCAGCCCACCACAGTGGGTAGCGGGAGAGAACAATGAGCAGTTCTTC. The V and J genes are TRBV7-9 and TRBJ2-1; 9 bases line up with TRBD2. Germline values: CDR1 SEHNR, CDR2 FQNEAQ (reference sequence). This CDR3 comprises 18 residues. After removal of 5 bases from V and 5 bases from J, the junction contained 16 bases not matched to a gene. Full variable domain (remainder filled in from reference TRBV7-9 and TRBJ2-1): DTGVSQNPRHKITKRGQNVTFRCDPISEHNRLYWYRQTLGQGPEFLTYFQNEAQLEKSRLLSDRFSAERPKGSFSTLEIQRTEQGDSAMYLCASSPPQWVAGENNEQFFGPGTRLTVL.

V is TRBV10-3 and J is TRBJ2-2; TRBD2 agrees at 8 bases. Unmatched junction bases numbered 5, after V lost 2 bases and J lost 0 bases. Per the germline V gene, CDR1 is ENHRY and CDR2 is SYGVKD. The CDR3 sequence is 17 residues long. The CDR3 here is CAISERVAGSNTGELFF. For the CDR3, the DNA is TGTGCCATCAGTGAGCGGGTAGCGGGGTCGAACACCGGGGAGCTGTTTTTT.

Only one count was recorded for this clone. The V and J genes are TRBV7-9 and TRBJ2-5; D might be TRBD1 or TRBD2, each matching 5 bases. CDR1 SEHNR and CDR2 FQNEAQ come from the germline V gene (reference sequence). The V gene lost 5 bases and the J gene lost 3 bases, with 10 bases spanning the gap. CDR3 length equals 13 residues. CDR3 residues: CASSRDPEETQYF. The CDR3 DNA reads TGTGCCAGCAGCCGGGACCCCGAAGAGACCCAGTACTTC.

This clone was counted a single time. The chain couples TRBV15 to TRBJ1-4; TRBD1 matches at 9 bases. Germline V gives CDR1 LNHNV, CDR2 YYDKDF (reference sequence). The CDR3 consists of 15 residues. Losses at the gene ends were 2 bases for V and 6 bases for J; bases not matched to a gene: 4. CDR3 amino acids: CATSRIQGAYEKLFF. CDR3 DNA sequence: TGTGCCACCAGCAGAATACAGGGGGCGTATGAAAAACTGTTTTTT.

This chain connects TRBV27 to TRBJ2-7, with D uncertain. The germline V and J ends were trimmed by 5 bases and 2 bases, with 10 bases remaining between them. CDR1 and CDR2 from the germline V gene are MNHEY and SMNVEV (reference sequence). This CDR3 is built from 13 residues. The CDR3 sequence is CASSPANAYEQYF. The CDR3 DNA sequence: TGTGCCAGCAGTCCCGCTAATGCCTACGAGCAGTACTTC.

This clone was seen a single time. The chain joins TRBV21-1 to TRBJ1-2; the D call TRBD1 from the table was never checked on the DNA. TRBV21-1 is listed as a pseudogene. The CDR3 consists of 17 residues. The CDR3 sequence is CASSKGEEDTTDYGYTF. The CDR3 DNA follows: TGTGCCAGCAGCAAAGGAGAAGAAGACACCACTGACTATGGCTACACCTTC.